Shown below are 22 T cell receptor beta chains from a single sample sequenced in a study of primary melanoma T cells and metastatic recurrence. Profiling relied on immunoSEQ multiplex PCR, and the TCRdb table lists in-frame clones only, not all of them. The data hold 600 to 800 clones, with around three quarters observed a single time. Input material: melanoma tumor tissue. Receptors were obtained from a human donor with melanoma.

This chain uses TRBV6-8 with TRBJ2-5; 8 bases line up with TRBD2. Germline V CDR1 and CDR2: MNHGY, SAAAGT. The junction had 11 bases not matched to a gene; V was cut back by 7 bases and J by 10 bases. This CDR3 has 13 residues. The CDR3 DNA follows: TGTGCCAGCACCTTCGGGACTAGAGGGGACCAGTACTTC. Translating it yields CASTFGTRGDQYF.

This chain joins TRBV7-7 and TRBJ2-1, with D uncertain. The CDR3 length is 14 residues. Trimming took 6 bases from V and 1 from J, leaving 10 bases between them. From germline, CDR1 is SSHAT and CDR2 FNYEAQ (reference sequence). The DNA for the CDR3 is TGTGCCAGCAGAATTTGGGGTTCCTACAATGAGCAGTTCTTC. Its translation is CASRIWGSYNEQFF.

This chain's CDR3 is CASSHPTENEQFF. In DNA, the CDR3 is TGTGCCAGCAGCCACCCGACGGAAAATGAGCAGTTCTTC. This sequence joins TRBV7-8 and TRBJ2-1; D is unclear. The V gene lost 5 bases and the J gene lost 7 bases, with 12 bases spanning the gap. The CDR3 has 13 amino acids. The germline V gene has CDR1 SGHVS and CDR2 FQNEAQ.

This chain uses TRBV19 with TRBJ2-7; D might be TRBD1 (6 bases). Trimming removed 0 bases from V and 3 bases from J, with 12 bases in between. The CDR3 totals 15 residues. Per the germline V gene, CDR1 is LNHDA and CDR2 is SQIVND (reference sequence). CDR3 region: CASSIDVQGNYEQYF. DNA of the CDR3: TGTGCCAGTAGTATAGATGTTCAGGGGAACTACGAGCAGTACTTC.

The chain recombines TRBV28 with TRBJ2-3, with TRBD2 matching over 8 bases. The J segment lost 1 base and the V segment lost 5 bases, leaving 5 bases of the junction unmatched. Germline V lookup: CDR1 MDHEN, CDR2 SYDVKM. The CDR3 spans 15 residues. The chain's CDR3 is CASSVAGSGTDTQYF. In DNA, the CDR3 is TGTGCCAGCAGTGTAGCGGGGTCGGGCACAGATACGCAGTATTTT.

This clone has only a few counts. The chain carries TRBV14 and TRBJ2-5; D not resolved. Germline V gene sequence: CDR1 SGHDN, CDR2 FVKESK. The CDR3 extends over 11 amino acids. The V gene lost 4 bases and the J gene lost 7 bases, with 7 bases spanning the gap. The CDR3 DNA reads TGTGCCAGCAGCCCTGGGATGACCCAGTACTTC. It translates to CASSPGMTQYF. Variable domain in full (rest from reference TRBV14 and TRBJ2-5): EAGVTQFPSHSVIEKGQTVTLRCDPISGHDNLYWYRRVMGKEIKFLLHFVKESKQDESGMPNNRFLAERTGGTYSTLKVQPAELEDSGVYFCASSPGMTQYFGPGTRLLVL.

The CDR3 DNA reads as TGTGCCAGCTCACTGGGGGAAACTGAAGCTTTCTTT. It specifies CASSLGETEAFF. This chain links TRBV18 with TRBJ1-1; D might be TRBD1 (5 bases). This CDR3 has 12 amino acids. The V end was cut by 4 bases, the J end by 5 bases, with 8 bases between. Germline-derived CDR1 and CDR2 are KGHSH and LQKENI. Full variable domain (rest looked up from reference TRBV18 and TRBJ1-1): NAGVMQNPRHLVRRRGQEARLRCSPMKGHSHVYWYRQLPEEGLKFMVYLQKENIIDESGMPKERFSAEFPKEGPSILRIQQVVRGDSAAYFCASSLGETEAFFGQGTRLTVV.

The chain uses TRBV6-4 and TRBJ2-5, with D unclear. V was clipped by 10 bases and J by 0 bases, with 6 bases between them. This CDR3 has 11 residues. The germline V gene encodes CDR1 MRHNA and CDR2 SNTAGT. Here the CDR3 reads CAIRNQETQYF. CDR3 in DNA: TGTGCCATCCGGAACCAAGAGACCCAGTACTTC.

J is TRBJ2-7 and V is TRBV15; D is unresolved. CDR1 LNHNV and CDR2 YYDKDF come from the germline V gene (reference sequence). Trimming removed 5 bases from V and 2 bases from J, with 16 bases in between. The CDR3 length is 15 residues. CDR3 sequence (DNA): TGTGCCACCAGCGGGCCCCTTACGGGTACCTACGAGCAGTACTTC. As protein: CATSGPLTGTYEQYF. Supplemented by reference TRBV15 and TRBJ2-7, the full variable domain reads DAMVIQNPRYQVTQFGKPVTLSCSQTLNHNVMYWYQQKSSQAPKLLFHYYDKDFNNEADTPDNFQSRRPNTSFCFLDIRSPGLGDTAMYLCATSGPLTGTYEQYFGPGTRLTVT.

This clone was recorded a few times. As DNA, the CDR3 is TGTGCCAGCAGTGGGGACAGGGAAAACATTCAGTACTTC. It codes for CASSGDRENIQYF. The chain combines TRBV6-8 with TRBJ2-4; 9 bases match TRBD1. The germline V gene has CDR1 MNHGY and CDR2 SAAAGT. This CDR3 region has 13 residues. Trimming took 5 bases from V and 5 from J; bases not matched to a gene: 1.

The chain recombines TRBV15 with TRBJ2-7, with TRBD1 identical over 8 bases. The junction had 2 bases not matched to a gene; V was cut back by 1 base and J by 3 bases. The CDR3 totals 14 residues. The germline V gene encodes CDR1 LNHNV and CDR2 YYDKDF (reference sequence). CDR3 sequence (DNA): TGTGCCACCAGCAGAGGTGACAGGGGCTACGAGCAGTACTTC. Protein product: CATSRGDRGYEQYF.

The V and J genes are TRBV7-1 and TRBJ2-7, with D perhaps matching TRBD1 (6 bases). TRBV7-1 is placed among ORFs of uncertain function. V was trimmed by 5 bases and J by 0 bases, leaving 8 bases between them. The CDR3 loop spans 13 amino acids. The CDR3 reads CASSTDSSYEQYF. The CDR3 nucleotides are TGTGCCAGCAGCACGGACAGCTCCTACGAGCAGTACTTC.

The V gene is TRBV7-8, the J gene TRBJ2-1, with D perhaps assigned TRBD1 or TRBD2 (5 bases each). The V gene's germline CDR1 is SGHVS and CDR2 FQNEAQ. The CDR3 totals 13 residues. V was cut by 4 bases and J by 9 bases, with 13 bases left in between. CDR3 residues: CASSSGPSAEQFF. CDR3 bases: TGTGCCAGCAGCTCGGGACCCTCGGCTGAGCAGTTCTTC.

This chain joins TRBV6-8 and TRBJ1-4; D not resolved. There are 13 residues in the CDR3. V gave up 7 bases and J gave up 8 bases, with 14 bases separating them. CDR1 and CDR2 (germline): MNHGY, SAAAGT. CDR3 nucleotide sequence: TGTGCCAGCACCCCCAGGCCAGAGGAAAAACTGTTTTTT. It translates to CASTPRPEEKLFF.

This clone was recorded once. The chain has TRBV19 and TRBJ1-2; the D gene is possibly TRBD1 (6 bases). V lost 3 bases, J lost 4 bases, and 15 bases lay in between. The CDR3 has 15 amino acids. Germline CDR1 LNHDA, CDR2 SQIVND (reference sequence). CDR3 coding DNA: TGTGCCAGTAGTATCAGGCGGACAGAGAGCTATGGCTACACCTTC. Translated, it gives CASSIRRTESYGYTF.

This clone was recorded only once. The J gene is TRBJ1-6, the V gene TRBV11-3; TRBD1 aligns across 7 bases. The germline V gene encodes CDR1 SGHNT and CDR2 YENEEA. This CDR3 contains 16 residues. Trimming at V came to 5 bases and at J to 3 bases, leaving 7 bases not matched to a gene. The CDR3 loop reads CASSREGAGYNSPLHF. The CDR3 DNA reads TGTGCCAGCAGCCGAGAGGGGGCGGGCTATAATTCACCCCTCCACTTT.

V gene TRBV28 combines with J gene TRBJ1-1, with 7 positions matching TRBD1. V shed 6 bases and J 1 base; nucleotides not matched to a gene: 5. From germline, CDR1 is MDHEN and CDR2 SYDVKM. The CDR3 runs 14 residues. CDR3: CASRTGIQNTEAFF. In DNA form, the CDR3 reads TGTGCCAGCAGGACAGGGATTCAGAACACTGAAGCTTTCTTT.

V usage is TRBV28 and J usage is TRBJ2-1, with D hard to call. CDR1 and CDR2 from the germline V gene are MDHEN and SYDVKM. This CDR3 is 16 amino acids long. V was pared by 2 bases and J by 0 bases, with 11 bases between. The CDR3 nucleotides read TGTGCCAGCAGTTTAAAGGCACTGAGCTCCTACAATGAGCAGTTCTTC. It specifies CASSLKALSSYNEQFF.

The chain uses TRBV6-8 and TRBJ2-5; D might be TRBD2 (5 bases). CDR3 length: 13 amino acids. V dropped 10 bases and J dropped 6 bases, with 18 bases sitting between them. The germline V gene encodes CDR1 MNHGY and CDR2 SAAAGT. The CDR3 DNA sequence: TGTGCCACCCACCCCGATACTAGGAAGACCCAGTACTTC. Amino acid sequence: CATHPDTRKTQYF.

The gene calls are TRBV11-3 and TRBJ1-1; a possible D gene is TRBD1 (5 bases). Germline assignment: CDR1 SGHNT and CDR2 YENEEA. The ends were cut back, 1 base at V and 0 bases at J, with 12 bases in the middle. This CDR3 contains 16 residues. The CDR3 bases are TGTGCCAGCAGCTTAGTAATGGGGGTGGTGAACACTGAAGCTTTCTTT. Protein: CASSLVMGVVNTEAFF.

The chain combines TRBV29-1 with TRBJ1-2; no clear D. The CDR3 totals 12 residues. Trimming took 4 bases from V and 2 from J, leaving 8 bases between them. Germline CDR1 reads SQVTM; CDR2 reads ANQGSEA. CDR3 sequence: CSVVGGNYGYTF. Here the CDR3 DNA reads TGCAGCGTTGTGGGCGGAAACTATGGCTACACCTTC.

The V gene is TRBV11-3, the J gene TRBJ1-2; TRBD1 agrees at 11 bases. CDR1 and CDR2 (germline): SGHNT, YENEEA. V shed 5 bases, J shed 6 bases, and the junction held 11 bases outside the gene matches. The CDR3 has 16 residues. The DNA for the CDR3 is TGTGCCAGCAGCGACGGGGACAGGGGGTTGTCGGATGGCTACACCTTC. Protein: CASSDGDRGLSDGYTF.